This T cell receptor (beta chain) was sequenced in a study of blood T cell repertoires in COVID-19. Study at large: Collection of acute and convalescent COVID-19 samples took place in the United States, Italy and Spain. Nucleic acid was either cDNA or gDNA, and it came from T cells, B-cell-depleted T cells, or PBMCs.

Original methodology: Amplification of reference gene primers was used by the study to estimate nucleated cell counts. Repertoires were generated with immunoSEQ multiplex PCR, while TCRdb's copy carries only in-frame clones and drops some. Clonal size and the V and J genes are those of that table, whereas D and trimming came from the DNA. The sample yields about 150,000 clones, approximately 84% seen once. The CDR3 runs to 15 residues. The V end was cut by 4 bases, the J end by 0 bases, with 10 bases between. Germline CDR1 is SGHKS and CDR2 is YYEKEE (reference sequence). The chain has TRBV5-5 and TRBJ2-2; D may be TRBD1 (7 bases). The sample taken for sequencing was peripheral blood. The receptor was isolated from a human donor in a cohort sampled during active COVID-19. CDR3 DNA sequence: TGTGCCAGCAGCGGAGGGACAGCGAACACCGGGGAGCTGTTTTTT. It codes for CASSGGTANTGELFF.